This T cell receptor beta chain stems from a study of regulatory T cells in long-lasting Graves disease. The germline V gene has CDR1 SGHVS and CDR2 FQNEAQ. Trimming stripped 5 bases from V and 6 bases from J, with 13 bases between. The length of the CDR3 is 13 residues. As for time point: newly diagnosed GD, antithyroid drugs for less than 3 months. RNA isolated from PBMCs was used to make the TCR library. Study results and limitations: Shared public clonotypes totalled approximately 3,000 in persistent patients, compared with some 920 in new patients.

Turning to this clonotype: The target antigen is unknown.

Assembly of TCR beta libraries relied on iRepertoire HTBI primers together with Arm-PCR of CDR3 regions. In TCRdb, the multiplex PCR reads were re-called with MiXCR into one record per CDR3 protein. The data contain approximately 350,000 distinct CDR3 sequences, 16% of them singletons. These data were likewise used in another study, on T cells in Graves' hyperthyroidism and ophthalmopathy.

The source was peripheral blood mononuclear cells (PBMCs), collected at new diagnosis, from a patient treated with antithyroid drugs. V usage is TRBV7-8 and J usage is TRBJ1-2; D is ambiguous. This TCR was sampled from a man aged 40-55 years with Graves disease. CDR3 residues: CASSARALNGYTF. The CDR3 DNA follows: TGTGCCAGCAGCGCAAGGGCTCTGAATGGCTACACCTTC. The entire variable domain, with the rest obtained from reference TRBV7-8 and TRBJ1-2, is as follows: GAGVSQSPRYKVAKRGQDVALRCDPISGHVSLFWYQQALGQGPEFLTYFQNEAQLDKSGLPSDRFFAERPEGSVSTLKIQRTQQEDSAVYLCASSARALNGYTFGSGTRLTVV.